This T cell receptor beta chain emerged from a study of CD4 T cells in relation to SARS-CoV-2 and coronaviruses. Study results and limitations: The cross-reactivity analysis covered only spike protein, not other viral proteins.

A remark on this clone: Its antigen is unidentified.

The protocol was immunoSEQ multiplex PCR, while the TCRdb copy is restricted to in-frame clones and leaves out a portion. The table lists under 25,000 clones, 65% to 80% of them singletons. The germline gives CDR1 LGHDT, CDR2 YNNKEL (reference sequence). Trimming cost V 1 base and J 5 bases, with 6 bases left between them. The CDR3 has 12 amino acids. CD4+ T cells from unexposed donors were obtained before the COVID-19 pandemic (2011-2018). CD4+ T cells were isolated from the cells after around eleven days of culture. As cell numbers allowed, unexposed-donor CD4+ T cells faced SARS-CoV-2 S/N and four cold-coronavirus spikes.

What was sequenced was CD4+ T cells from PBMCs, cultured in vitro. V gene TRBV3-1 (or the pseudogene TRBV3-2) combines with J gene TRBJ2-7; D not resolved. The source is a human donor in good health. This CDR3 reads CASSQGTHEQYF. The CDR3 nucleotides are TGTGCCAGCAGCCAAGGCACCCACGAGCAGTACTTC.